This record concerns one T cell receptor beta chain sequence. What it recognizes is unknown. CDR3 size: 15 residues. The V gene lost 5 bases and the J gene lost 0 bases, with 10 bases spanning the gap. Germline CDR1 reads MDHEN; CDR2 reads SYDVKM. These data come from a study of OX40 agonist ivuxolimab in advanced cancers. Study-level background: People who had prior anti-PD-1, anti-PD-L1 or anti-CTLA-4 therapy could take part, and approximately 44% had some. In three patients, partial responses were observed, one with hepatocellular carcinoma and two with cutaneous melanoma. Findings of the study overall: Some nonresponders additionally presented with little normalized T-cell clonal expansion.

Measured with immunoSEQ multiplex PCR; TCRdb has only the in-frame clones, and not every one. The top ten clones hold around 49% of a sample with about 25,000 clones, approximately 91% of them seen once. The rearrangement links TRBV28 to TRBJ1-4; D not resolved. Sequenced material: CD4+ or CD8+ T cells sorted from blood, taken in a trial of the OX40 agonist ivuxolimab. The sequence was obtained from an adult with an advanced solid tumor such as melanoma, head and neck, liver or kidney cancer. The CDR3 DNA is TGTGCCAGCAGTGGACCAGATACAACTAATGAAAAACTGTTTTTT. It codes for CASSGPDTTNEKLFF.